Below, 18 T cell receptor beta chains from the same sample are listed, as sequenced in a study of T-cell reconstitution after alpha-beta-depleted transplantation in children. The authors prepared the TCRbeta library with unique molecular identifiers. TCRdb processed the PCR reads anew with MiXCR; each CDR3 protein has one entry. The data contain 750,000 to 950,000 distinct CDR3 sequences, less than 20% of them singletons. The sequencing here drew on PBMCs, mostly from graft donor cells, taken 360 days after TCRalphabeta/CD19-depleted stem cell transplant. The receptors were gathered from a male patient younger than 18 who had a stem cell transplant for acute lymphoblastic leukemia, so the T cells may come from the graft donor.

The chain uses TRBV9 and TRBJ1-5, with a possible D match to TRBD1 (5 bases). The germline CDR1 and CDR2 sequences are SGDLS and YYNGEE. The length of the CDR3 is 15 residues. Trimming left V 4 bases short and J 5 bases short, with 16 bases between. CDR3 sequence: CASSWSGTGDQPQHF. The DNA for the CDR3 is TGTGCCAGCAGCTGGTCCGGGACGGGCGATCAGCCCCAGCATTTT.

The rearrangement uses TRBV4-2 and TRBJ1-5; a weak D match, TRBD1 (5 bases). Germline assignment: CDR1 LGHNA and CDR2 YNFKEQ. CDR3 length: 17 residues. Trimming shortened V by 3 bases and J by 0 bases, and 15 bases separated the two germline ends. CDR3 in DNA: TGTGCCAGCAGCCATCAAAGGGGAGGGCTTAGCAATCAGCCCCAGCATTTT. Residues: CASSHQRGGLSNQPQHF.

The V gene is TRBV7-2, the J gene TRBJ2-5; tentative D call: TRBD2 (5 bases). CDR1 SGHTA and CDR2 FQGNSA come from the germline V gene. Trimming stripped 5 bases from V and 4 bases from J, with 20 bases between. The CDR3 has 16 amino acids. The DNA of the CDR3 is TGTGCCAGCAGCCTCCTAGCTTGGACGAGAGGAGAGACCCAGTACTTC. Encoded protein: CASSLLAWTRGETQYF.

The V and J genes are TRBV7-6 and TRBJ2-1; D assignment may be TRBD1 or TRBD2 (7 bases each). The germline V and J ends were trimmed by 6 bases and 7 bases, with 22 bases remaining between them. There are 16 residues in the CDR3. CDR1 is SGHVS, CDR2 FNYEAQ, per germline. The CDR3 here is CASRRAGGRDMNEQFF. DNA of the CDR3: TGTGCCAGCAGACGTGCAGGGGGGAGGGACATGAATGAGCAGTTCTTC.

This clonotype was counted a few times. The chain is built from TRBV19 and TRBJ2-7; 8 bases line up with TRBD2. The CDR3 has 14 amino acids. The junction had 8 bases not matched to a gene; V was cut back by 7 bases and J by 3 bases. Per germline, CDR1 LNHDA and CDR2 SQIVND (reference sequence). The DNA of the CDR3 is TGTGCCAGTACCCCGGGGGGGACAAACTACGAGCAGTACTTC. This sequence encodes CASTPGGTNYEQYF. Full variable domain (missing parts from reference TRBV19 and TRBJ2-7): DGGITQSPKYLFRKEGQNVTLSCEQNLNHDAMYWYRQDPGQGLRLIYYSQIVNDFQKGDIAEGYSVSREKKESFPLTVTSAQKNPTAFYLCASTPGGTNYEQYFGPGTRLTVT.

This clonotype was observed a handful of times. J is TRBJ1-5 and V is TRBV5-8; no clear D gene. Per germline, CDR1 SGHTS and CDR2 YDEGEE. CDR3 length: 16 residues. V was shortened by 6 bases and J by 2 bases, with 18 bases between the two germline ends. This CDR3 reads CASIRNWGGGNQPQHF. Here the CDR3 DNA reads TGTGCCAGCATAAGGAATTGGGGAGGCGGCAATCAGCCCCAGCATTTT.

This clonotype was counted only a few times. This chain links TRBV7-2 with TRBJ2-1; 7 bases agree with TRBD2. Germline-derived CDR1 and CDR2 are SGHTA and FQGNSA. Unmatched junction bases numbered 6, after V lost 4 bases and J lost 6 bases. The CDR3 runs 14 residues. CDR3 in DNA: TGTGCCAGCAGCTCGGCCGGGACTATCAATGAGCAGTTCTTC. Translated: CASSSAGTINEQFF.

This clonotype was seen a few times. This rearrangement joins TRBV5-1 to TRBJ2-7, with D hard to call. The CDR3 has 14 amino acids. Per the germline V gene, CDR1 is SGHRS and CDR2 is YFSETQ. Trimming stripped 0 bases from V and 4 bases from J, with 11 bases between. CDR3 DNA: TGCGCCAGCAGCTTGGACCTGAGGTGGTACGAGCAGTACTTC. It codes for CASSLDLRWYEQYF.

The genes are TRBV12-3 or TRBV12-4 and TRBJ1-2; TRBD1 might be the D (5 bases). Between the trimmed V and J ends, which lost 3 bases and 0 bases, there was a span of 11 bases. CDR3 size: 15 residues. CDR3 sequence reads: CASSFGTGANYGYTF. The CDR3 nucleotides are TGTGCCAGCAGTTTTGGAACAGGAGCTAACTATGGCTACACCTTC.

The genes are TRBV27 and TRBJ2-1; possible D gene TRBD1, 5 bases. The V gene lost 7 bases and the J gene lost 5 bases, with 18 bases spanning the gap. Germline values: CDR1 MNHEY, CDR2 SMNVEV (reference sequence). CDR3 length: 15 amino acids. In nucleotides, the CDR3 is TGTGCCAGCAATAAGGGGTTCGGGCAAAACAATGAGCAGTTCTTC. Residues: CASNKGFGQNNEQFF.

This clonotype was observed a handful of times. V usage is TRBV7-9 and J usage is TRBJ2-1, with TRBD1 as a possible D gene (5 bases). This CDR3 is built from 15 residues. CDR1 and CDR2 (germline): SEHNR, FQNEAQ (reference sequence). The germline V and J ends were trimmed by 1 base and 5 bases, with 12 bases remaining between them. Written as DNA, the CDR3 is TGTGCCAGCAGCTTAGTACAGGTAGCCCACAATGAGCAGTTCTTC. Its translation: CASSLVQVAHNEQFF.

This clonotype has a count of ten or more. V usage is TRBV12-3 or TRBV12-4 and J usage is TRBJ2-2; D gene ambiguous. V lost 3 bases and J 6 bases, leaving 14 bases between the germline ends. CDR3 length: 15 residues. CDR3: CASSFESRGSGELFF. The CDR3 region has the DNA TGTGCCAGCAGTTTTGAGTCTAGAGGATCCGGGGAGCTGTTTTTT.

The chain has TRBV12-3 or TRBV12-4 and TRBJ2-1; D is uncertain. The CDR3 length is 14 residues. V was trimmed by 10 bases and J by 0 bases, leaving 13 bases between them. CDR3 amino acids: CATSDVSSYNEQFF. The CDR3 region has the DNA TGTGCCACCTCGGACGTAAGCTCCTACAATGAGCAGTTCTTC.

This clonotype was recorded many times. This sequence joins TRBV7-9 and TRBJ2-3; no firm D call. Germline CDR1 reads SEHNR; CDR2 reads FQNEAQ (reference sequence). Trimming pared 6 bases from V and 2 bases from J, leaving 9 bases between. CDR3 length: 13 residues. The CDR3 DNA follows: TGTGCCAGCAGGGGCGCGATCACAGATACGCAGTATTTT. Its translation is CASRGAITDTQYF.

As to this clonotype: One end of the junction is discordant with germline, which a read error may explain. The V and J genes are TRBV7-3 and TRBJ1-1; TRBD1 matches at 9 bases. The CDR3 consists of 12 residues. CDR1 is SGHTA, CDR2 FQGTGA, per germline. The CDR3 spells CASSVTGGLAFF. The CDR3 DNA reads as TGTGCCAGCAGCGTAACAGGGGGCTTAGCTTTCTTT.

The CDR3 sequence: CATQTPGPLSNEQFF. DNA of the CDR3: TGTGCCACCCAAACCCCCGGGCCTTTATCCAATGAGCAGTTCTTC. V and J are TRBV7-9 and TRBJ2-1; D not certain. With 10 bases removed from V and 6 bases from J, the gap between germline ends came to 22 bases. This CDR3 has 15 residues. Germline CDR1 and CDR2: SEHNR and FQNEAQ (reference sequence).

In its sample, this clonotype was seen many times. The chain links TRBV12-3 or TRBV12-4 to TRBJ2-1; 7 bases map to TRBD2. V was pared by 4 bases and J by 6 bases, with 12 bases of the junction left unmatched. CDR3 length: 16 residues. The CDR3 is CASSSNLRSSGNEQFF. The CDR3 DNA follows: TGTGCCAGCAGTTCCAACCTGAGATCTAGCGGCAATGAGCAGTTCTTC.

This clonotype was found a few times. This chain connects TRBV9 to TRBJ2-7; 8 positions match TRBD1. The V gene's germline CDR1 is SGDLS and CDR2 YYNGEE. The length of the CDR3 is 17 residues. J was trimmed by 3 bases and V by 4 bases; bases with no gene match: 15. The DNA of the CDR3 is TGTGCCAGCAGCCATGGGGCAGGGGGCGCGAGGAGCTACGAGCAGTACTTC. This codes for CASSHGAGGARSYEQYF. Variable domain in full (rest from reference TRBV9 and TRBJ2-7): DSGVTQTPKHLITATGQRVTLRCSPRSGDLSVYWYQQSLDQGLQFLIQYYNGEERAKGNILERFSAQQFPDLHSELNLSSLELGDSALYFCASSHGAGGARSYEQYFGPGTRLTVT.